One sample yielded the 13 T cell receptor beta chains listed below, sequenced in a study of identical twins. MiXCR, applied by TCRdb to the 5' RACE reads, yields one record per CDR3 protein. Here the sample spans about 520,000 distinct CDR3 sequences, 20% to 25% being singletons. These sequences were also reported in another study, on T cells expressing NK-cell markers.

Sequencing input: CD4+ T cells sorted from blood. These receptors all stem from a woman aged 18-35 years in good health.

The chain links TRBV7-9 to TRBJ1-2; no clear D. Per the germline V gene, CDR1 is SEHNR and CDR2 is FQNEAQ (reference sequence). This CDR3 has 15 amino acids. Deletions cut 0 bases from V and 7 bases from J, with 15 bases between. In nucleotides, the CDR3 is TGTGCCAGCAGCTTAGCGGACCCAGCACGGGGTGGCTACACCTTC. Amino acids: CASSLADPARGGYTF.

The chain has TRBV5-1 and TRBJ2-2, with 7 bases lining up with TRBD1. Germline CDR1 reads SGHRS; CDR2 reads YFSETQ. V was clipped by 0 bases and J by 6 bases; unmatched bases: 5. The CDR3 is 15 amino acids. CDR3 sequence reads: CASSLGPGGAGELFF. The CDR3 DNA follows: TGCGCCAGCAGCTTGGGCCCAGGGGGAGCCGGGGAGCTGTTTTTT.

The rearrangement links TRBV6-1 to TRBJ1-1; D is uncertain. This CDR3 has 15 amino acids. Trimming cost V 6 bases and J 0 bases, with 14 bases left between them. In germline, CDR1 is MNHNS, CDR2 SASEGT. The chain's CDR3 is CASRGPEGLNTEAFF. The CDR3, as DNA: TGTGCCAGCAGGGGTCCCGAAGGGTTGAACACTGAAGCTTTCTTT.

This chain links TRBV2 with TRBJ2-5; 8 bases are a match to TRBD1. Trimming took 2 bases from V and 6 from J; bases not matched to a gene: 8. The CDR3 covers 15 residues. CDR1 is SNHLY and CDR2 is FYNNEI in the germline V gene. As DNA, the CDR3 is TGTGCCAGCAGTGAACTCAGGACAGGGACGAAGACCCAGTACTTC. This encodes CASSELRTGTKTQYF.

V is TRBV10-3 and J is TRBJ1-3; D is undetermined. Deletions cut 2 bases from V and 0 bases from J, with 8 bases between. The germline CDR1 and CDR2 sequences are ENHRY and SYGVKD. This CDR3 spans 15 amino acids. The CDR3 loop reads CAISEGQVSGNTIYF. The CDR3 coding sequence is TGTGCCATCAGTGAGGGGCAAGTCTCTGGAAACACCATATATTTT.

The chain has TRBV5-5 and TRBJ2-7; TRBD2 aligns across 8 bases. Unmatched junction bases numbered 10, after V lost 0 bases and J lost 2 bases. The germline gives CDR1 SGHKS, CDR2 YYEKEE (reference sequence). The CDR3 runs to 17 residues. The CDR3 DNA reads TGTGCCAGCAGCTTGGGGGGGGGAACTAGCGGAACCTACGAGCAGTACTTC. Translated: CASSLGGGTSGTYEQYF.

The gene calls are TRBV2 and TRBJ1-2, with D hard to call. Germline V gives CDR1 SNHLY, CDR2 FYNNEI. V was pared by 2 bases and J by 5 bases, with 12 bases between. CDR3 length equals 14 residues. The CDR3 DNA reads TGTGCCAGCAGTGAAAGTGCAGGCTTATATGGCTACACCTTC. Translated, it gives CASSESAGLYGYTF. The variable domain in full, with the rest retrieved from reference TRBV2 and TRBJ1-2, is EPEVTQTPSHQVTQMGQEVILRCVPISNHLYFYWYRQILGQKVEFLVSFYNNEISEKSEIFDDQFSVERPDGSNFTLKIRSTKLEDSAMYFCASSESAGLYGYTFGSGTRLTVV.

This clonotype was counted a few times. The genes are TRBV7-2 and TRBJ2-5; D is uncertain. CDR3 length: 14 amino acids. The germline CDR1 and CDR2 sequences are SGHTA and FQGNSA. V dropped 2 bases and J dropped 1 base, with 8 bases sitting between them. DNA for the CDR3: TGTGCCAGCAGCTTAACAATCCCCCAAGAGACCCAGTACTTC. Amino acids: CASSLTIPQETQYF.

This clonotype was detected a few times. The chain joins TRBV6-6 to TRBJ1-2; TRBD1 might be the D (5 bases). Germline loops: CDR1 MNHNY, CDR2 SVGAGI (reference sequence). Trimming shortened V by 3 bases and J by 5 bases, and 10 bases separated the two germline ends. The CDR3 has 13 residues. CDR3 amino acids: CASSYIQAYGYTF. CDR3 sequence (DNA): TGTGCCAGCAGTTATATACAGGCGTATGGCTACACCTTC.

This clonotype was picked up a small number of times. V is TRBV3-1 and J is TRBJ1-4; maybe TRBD1 (6 bases). CDR3 length: 18 amino acids. The V gene lost 1 base and the J gene lost 3 bases, with 18 bases spanning the gap. Per the germline V gene, CDR1 is LGHDT and CDR2 is YNNKEL (reference sequence). In DNA form, the CDR3 reads TGTGCCAGCAGCCAAGGGTCGCAGGGGATAGCCGCTAATGAAAAACTGTTTTTT. It is translated as CASSQGSQGIAANEKLFF.

This clonotype was counted only a few times. The J gene is TRBJ2-2, the V gene TRBV25-1; TRBD2 might be the D (5 bases). Germline V gene sequence: CDR1 MGHDK, CDR2 SYGVNS. V was trimmed by 6 bases and J by 1 base, leaving 6 bases between them. CDR3 size: 13 residues. The CDR3 sequence: CASRGLNTGELFF. Here the CDR3 DNA reads TGTGCCAGCAGAGGACTGAACACCGGGGAGCTGTTTTTT.

This chain uses TRBV12-3 or TRBV12-4 with TRBJ1-2, with TRBD1 matching 10 bases. There are 14 residues in the CDR3. Trimming removed 4 bases from V and 4 bases from J; junction bases left unmatched: 3. Written as DNA, the CDR3 is TGTGCCAGCAGTTGGGACAGGGGCATCTATGGCTACACCTTC. Encoded protein: CASSWDRGIYGYTF.

The chain joins TRBV20-1 to TRBJ2-6; TRBD1 matches at 8 bases. Germline V gives CDR1 DFQATT, CDR2 SNEGSKA (reference sequence). J was trimmed by 0 bases and V by 6 bases; bases with no gene match: 7. CDR3 length: 16 amino acids. The CDR3 protein is CSASRQGSSGANVLTF. DNA of the CDR3: TGCAGTGCCAGTCGACAGGGGAGCTCTGGGGCCAACGTCCTGACTTTC.